This TCR beta chain was sequenced during a study of blood T cell repertoires in COVID-19. Across the whole study: From the United States, Italy and Spain came samples of acute and convalescent COVID-19.

Authors' methods: Amplification of reference gene primers provided the estimated nucleated cell counts. Sequencing used immunoSEQ multiplex PCR; TCRdb keeps in-frame clones, though not all of them. V and J calls and clone size are as listed in that table; D and trimming were resolved from the DNA. This table has under 250,000 clones, 83% appearing once. Germline CDR1 is MNHEY and CDR2 is SVGAGI. The CDR3 spans 14 residues. Trimming took off 8 bases at V and 0 bases at J, with 13 bases between the two ends. This clone was seen a few times. The receptor was derived from a human donor in a cohort sampled during active COVID-19. The sequencing input was peripheral blood. J is TRBJ2-5 and V is TRBV6-5; no firm D call. The CDR3 loop reads CASHSGLYQETQYF. The DNA of the CDR3 is TGTGCCAGCCATTCCGGTTTGTACCAAGAGACCCAGTACTTC.